These 16 T cell receptor beta chains share one sample of origin, sequenced in a study of T cell responses to AZD1222 COVID-19 vaccine. Data came from immunoSEQ multiplex PCR; TCRdb stores just in-frame clones and leaves some out. Among about 85,000 clones listed, 80% to 90% were seen once. The specimen comprised peripheral blood, sampled on day 0 of AZD1222 vaccination. The receptors originated from an adult in good health.

CDR3 DNA sequence: TGTGCCAGCAGGATAACAGGGGGTGGCTACACCTTC. Encoded protein: CASRITGGGYTF. The chain combines TRBV28 with TRBJ1-2; 8 bases are a match to TRBD1. The CDR3 is 12 residues long. V shed 6 bases, J shed 7 bases, and the junction held 4 bases outside the gene matches. The germline V gene has CDR1 MDHEN and CDR2 SYDVKM.

The rearrangement uses TRBV12-3 or TRBV12-4 and TRBJ1-1; no definite D call. This CDR3 contains 12 residues. Trimming removed 0 bases at V and 10 bases at J, with 9 bases between. DNA for the CDR3: TGTGCCAGCAGTTTAGCCCCTTTGTCAGCTTTCTTT. Amino acids: CASSLAPLSAFF.

The V call is TRBV4-3, the J call TRBJ1-4; TRBD1 might be the D (5 bases). V lost 1 base and J 8 bases, leaving 14 bases between the germline ends. CDR3 length equals 15 residues. Germline values: CDR1 LGHNA, CDR2 YSLEER. The CDR3 coding sequence is TGCGCCAGCAGCCAAGCTGGAGGGGTTGGAGAAAAACTGTTTTTT. Its protein is CASSQAGGVGEKLFF.

This rearrangement joins TRBV19 to TRBJ2-1; D is perhaps TRBD1 (5 bases). Trimming removed 5 bases from V and 0 bases from J, with 11 bases in between. The CDR3 has 15 amino acids. The germline CDR1 and CDR2 sequences are LNHDA and SQIVND (reference sequence). This CDR3 is CASSQGVSSYNEQFF. The CDR3 coding sequence is TGTGCCAGTAGTCAGGGCGTTAGCTCCTACAATGAGCAGTTCTTC. The variable domain in full, with the rest retrieved from reference TRBV19 and TRBJ2-1, is DGGITQSPKYLFRKEGQNVTLSCEQNLNHDAMYWYRQDPGQGLRLIYYSQIVNDFQKGDIAEGYSVSREKKESFPLTVTSAQKNPTAFYLCASSQGVSSYNEQFFGPGTRLTVL.

The chain carries TRBV7-2 and TRBJ1-4; the D gene is possibly TRBD1 (5 bases). Germline V gene data show CDR1 as SGHTA and CDR2 as FQGNSA. The CDR3 runs to 14 residues. Trimming removed 5 bases at V and 8 bases at J, with 15 bases between. CDR3 sequence: CASSMGGLKEKLFF. CDR3 bases: TGTGCCAGCAGCATGGGGGGACTGAAGGAAAAACTGTTTTTT.

The CDR3 DNA sequence: TGTGCCAGCAGACGACAGGGGGTAAATTCACCCCTCCACTTT. Protein product: CASRRQGVNSPLHF. The V and J genes are TRBV3-1 (or the pseudogene TRBV3-2) and TRBJ1-6, with TRBD1 matching over 9 bases. Unmatched junction bases numbered 4, after V lost 6 bases and J lost 7 bases. The V gene's germline CDR1 is LGHDT and CDR2 YNNKEL (reference sequence). The CDR3 consists of 14 residues.

The rearrangement links TRBV9 to TRBJ1-1; 10 bases agree with TRBD1. The V and J ends lost 2 bases and 5 bases, in that order; junction bases with no gene match: 6. This CDR3 is built from 15 residues. Germline V gene sequence: CDR1 SGDLS, CDR2 YYNGEE. CDR3 coding DNA: TGTGCCAGCAGCGTCGGGACAGGGGTAAAGACTGAAGCTTTCTTT. This translates into CASSVGTGVKTEAFF.

The chain couples TRBV6-2 or TRBV6-3 to TRBJ1-4, with D possibly TRBD1 on 5 matching bases. Germline CDR1 and CDR2: MNHEY and SVGEGT. Trimming removed 6 bases at V and 5 bases at J, with 13 bases between. The CDR3 runs to 14 residues. The CDR3: CASSFDRGNEKLFF. CDR3 in DNA: TGTGCCAGCAGCTTCGATAGGGGAAATGAAAAACTGTTTTTT.

The chain recombines TRBV25-1 with TRBJ2-1, with D perhaps matching TRBD1 or TRBD2 (6 bases each). V lost 0 bases to trimming and J lost 5 bases, with 11 bases between them. The CDR3 loop spans 15 amino acids. Germline V CDR1 and CDR2: MGHDK, SYGVNS. In DNA, the CDR3 is TGTGCCAGCAGTGAATACGGGGGCGGGGACAATGAGCAGTTCTTC. Translated, it gives CASSEYGGGDNEQFF.

The CDR3 is CASSRANRETEAFF. CDR3 nucleotides: TGCGCCAGCAGCCGAGCAAACAGGGAAACTGAAGCTTTCTTT. This sequence joins TRBV4-1 and TRBJ1-1; a possible D gene is TRBD1 (6 bases). The CDR3 sequence is 14 residues long. From germline, CDR1 is MGHRA and CDR2 YSYEKL. Trimming left V 4 bases short and J 5 bases short, with 14 bases between.

This clone appeared a single time. The chain couples TRBV7-2 to TRBJ2-6; D remains ambiguous. This CDR3 comprises 14 residues. Trimming removed 1 base at V and 1 base at J, with 2 bases between. Germline V gene data show CDR1 as SGHTA and CDR2 as FQGNSA. The CDR3 DNA follows: TGTGCCAGCAGCTTAGGTTCTGGGGCCAACGTCCTGACTTTC. Its translation is CASSLGSGANVLTF.

In nucleotides, the CDR3 is TGCGCCAGCAGCTTGGGTTGGTCGGGGCGAGACCGAGAAAAACTGTTTTTT. Translated, it gives CASSLGWSGRDREKLFF. The rearrangement links TRBV5-1 to TRBJ1-4; weak D call: TRBD1 (5 bases). The CDR3 consists of 17 residues. V was pared by 0 bases and J by 8 bases, with 20 bases between. Germline V lookup: CDR1 SGHRS, CDR2 YFSETQ. The variable domain in full, completed from reference TRBV5-1 and TRBJ1-4, reads KAGVTQTPRYLIKTRGQQVTLSCSPISGHRSVSWYQQTPGQGLQFLFEYFSETQRNKGNFPGRFSGRQFSNSRSEMNVSTLELGDSALYLCASSLGWSGRDREKLFFGSGTQLSVL.

The chain recombines TRBV5-4 with TRBJ1-6; no clear D. The germline CDR1 and CDR2 sequences are SGHNT and YYREEE (reference sequence). V lost 4 bases and J lost 10, with 18 bases in between. The CDR3 has 15 residues. CDR3 region: CASSLKDGPTSPLHF. The CDR3 coding sequence is TGTGCCAGCAGCCTAAAGGACGGCCCCACCTCACCCCTCCACTTT.

The V call is TRBV5-6, the J call TRBJ1-2, with TRBD1 as a possible D gene (6 bases). The CDR3 has 14 residues. V was trimmed by 0 bases and J by 5 bases, leaving 11 bases between them. Germline V gives CDR1 SGHDT, CDR2 YYEEEE. The CDR3 DNA reads as TGTGCCAGCAGCTTGGGTAGGGGGGAATATGGCTACACCTTC. Its protein product is CASSLGRGEYGYTF.

This chain links TRBV29-1 with TRBJ2-7; 12 bases are a match to TRBD2. Germline V CDR1 and CDR2: SQVTM, ANQGSEA. The CDR3 is 14 residues long. Losses at the gene ends were 4 bases for V and 4 bases for J; bases not matched to a gene: 5. The CDR3 reads CSVGLAGVGYEQYF. The CDR3 DNA is TGCAGCGTTGGACTAGCGGGAGTGGGGTACGAGCAGTACTTC.

The V call is TRBV7-9, the J call TRBJ2-5, with D tentatively TRBD2 (5 bases). Germline values: CDR1 SEHNR, CDR2 FQNEAQ (reference sequence). The CDR3 contains 15 residues. With 2 bases removed from V and 1 base from J, the gap between germline ends came to 11 bases. The CDR3 DNA reads TGTGCCAGCAGCTTACCCGGACTGGTCCAAGAGACCCAGTACTTC. Encoded protein: CASSLPGLVQETQYF. The whole variable domain, filled in from reference TRBV7-9 and TRBJ2-5, reads DTGVSQNPRHKITKRGQNVTFRCDPISEHNRLYWYRQTLGQGPEFLTYFQNEAQLEKSRLLSDRFSAERPKGSFSTLEIQRTEQGDSAMYLCASSLPGLVQETQYFGPGTRLLVL.